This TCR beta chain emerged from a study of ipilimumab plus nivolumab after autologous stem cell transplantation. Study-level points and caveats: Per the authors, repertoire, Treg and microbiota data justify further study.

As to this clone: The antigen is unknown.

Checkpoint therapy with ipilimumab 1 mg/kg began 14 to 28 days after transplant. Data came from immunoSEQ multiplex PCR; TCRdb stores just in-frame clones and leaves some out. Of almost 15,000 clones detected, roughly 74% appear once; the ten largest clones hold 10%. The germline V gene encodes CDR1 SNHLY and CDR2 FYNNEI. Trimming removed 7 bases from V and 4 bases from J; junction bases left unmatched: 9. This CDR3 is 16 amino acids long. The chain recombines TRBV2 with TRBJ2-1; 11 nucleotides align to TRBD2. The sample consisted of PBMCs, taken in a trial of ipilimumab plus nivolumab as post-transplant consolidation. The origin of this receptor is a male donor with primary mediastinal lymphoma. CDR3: CASIPSGTSGYNEQFF. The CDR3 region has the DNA TGTGCCAGCATTCCATCCGGGACTAGCGGTTACAATGAGCAGTTCTTC.